These T cell receptor beta chains were read from a single sample in a study of blood T cell repertoires in COVID-19. Clones were read by immunoSEQ multiplex PCR, and TCRdb kept only the in-frame ones, dropping some. Of around 150,000 clones in the sample, 76% are singletons; the top ten hold roughly 3.6%. Sample: peripheral blood. The origin of the receptors is an elderly woman with acute or convalescent COVID-19. CDR3s include the opening cysteine and the closing phenylalanine or tryptophan. Fields, in order: J gene, D gene, V gene, clone size, CDR3 DNA, CDR3 protein. A D gene is named only where the DNA matches it firmly. Clone size is given for some rows only: seen once, a few or many times, or a class if the clone is expanded.

TRBJ1-1 - TRBV3-1/TRBV3-2 - TGTGCCAGCAGCCCTTTACAGGGAAAAACTGAAGCTTTCTTT CASSPLQGKTEAFF
TRBJ1-2 TRBD1 TRBV11-3 - TGTGCCAGCAGCTCTACAGGGGGCCGGGGCTACACCTTC CASSSTGGRGYTF
TRBJ1-2 - TRBV6-5 - TGTGCCACCCGGTTACAGGGCGGCTACACCTTC CATRLQGGYTF
TRBJ1-1 TRBD1 TRBV5-4 once TGTGCCAGCAGCTGGAGTCAGGGGGGCACTGAAGCTTTCTTT CASSWSQGGTEAFF
TRBJ1-1 - TRBV30 - TGTGCCTGGAGTTCTGGGGGAGGCACTGAAGCTTTCTTT CAWSSGGGTEAFF
TRBJ1-4 - TRBV4-2 once TGTGCCAGCAGCCTCCAGAGGGACATTAATGAAAAACTGTTTTTT CASSLQRDINEKLFF
TRBJ1-2 - TRBV11-2 - TGTGCCAGCAGCTTATTACAGGATTATGGCTACACCTTC CASSLLQDYGYTF
TRBJ1-1 - TRBV5-1 - TGCGCCAGCAGCGCGGCCGGGATCGACACTGAAGCTTTCTTT CASSAAGIDTEAFF
TRBJ2-6 - TRBV11-2 - TGTGCCAGCAACTCCCTCCGGGACACGGACCGTTCTGGGGCCAACGTCCTGACTTTC CASNSLRDTDRSGANVLTF
TRBJ1-4 TRBD1 TRBV5-1 - TGCGCCAGCAGCGCCGGTGACGGGACAGTCCCCCGAAAACTGTTTTTT CASSAGDGTVPRKLFF
TRBJ1-5 TRBD1 TRBV25-1 - TGTGCCTCCAGGGGGGACCTCAATCAGCCCCAGCATTTT CASRGDLNQPQHF
TRBJ2-5 TRBD2 TRBV19 - TGTGCCAGTAGTCCCCAACTAGCGGGGGGGCCAAAGACCCAGTACTTC CASSPQLAGGPKTQYF
TRBJ2-2 - TRBV27 few TGTGCCAGCAGTTTAAAGGGGTCTTCAAACACCGGGGAGCTGTTTTTT CASSLKGSSNTGELFF
TRBJ2-1 TRBD2 TRBV7-2 few TGTGCCAGCAGCTTAGCGGGGACTAACCGCTACAATGAGCAGTTCTTC CASSLAGTNRYNEQFF
TRBJ2-1 - TRBV5-8 - TGTGCCAGCAGGCGTGAGGGGGTTTGGTTCTTC CASRREGVWFF
TRBJ1-1 TRBD1 TRBV11-2 - TGTGCCAGCAGCTTGGGGCCTGACAGGGCTACTGAAGCTTTCTTT CASSLGPDRATEAFF
TRBJ2-1 TRBD2 TRBV6-5 - TGTGCCAGCAGCCGCGGACTAGCGGGAGTTGATGAGCAGTTCTTC CASSRGLAGVDEQFF
TRBJ2-1 TRBD2 TRBV6-5 - TGTGCCAGCAGTTACTCGAGGCGGGAGGGTGAGCAGTTCTTC CASSYSRREGEQFF
TRBJ2-1 - TRBV3-1/TRBV3-2 - TGTGCCAGCAGTCTCGATTATTACCAAAGCGGTGAGCAGTTCTTC CASSLDYYQSGEQFF
TRBJ2-2 TRBD1 TRBV5-1 - TGCGCCAGCGACTCCGGGACAGGGGCCCCGACCGGGGAGCTGTTTTTT CASDSGTGAPTGELFF
TRBJ1-1 - TRBV5-1 - TGCGCCAGCAGCTTACCCGGTCCTGAAGCTTTCTTT CASSLPGPEAFF
TRBJ1-1 - TRBV18 - TGTGCCAGCTCAACAGTGAACACTGAAGCTTTCTTT CASSTVNTEAFF
TRBJ2-2 - TRBV5-1 - TGCGCCAGCAGCTTCGGAGGGTCAACCGGGGAGCTGTTTTTT CASSFGGSTGELFF
TRBJ2-5 TRBD2 TRBV6-1 - TGTGCCAGCAGTGAACTAGCGGGAAAAGAGACCCAGTACTTC CASSELAGKETQYF
TRBJ2-7 - TRBV18 once TGTGCCAGCTCACAACAGTCCAGGGGAGCTGCGCCCCTCAACTACTACGAGCAGTACTTC CASSQQSRGAAPLNYYEQYF
TRBJ2-3 TRBD1 TRBV7-3 - TGTGCCAGCAGCTCGACAGGGGACAAGGCAGATACGCAGTATTTT CASSSTGDKADTQYF
TRBJ2-7 TRBD1 TRBV6-2/TRBV6-3 - TGTGCCAGCAGTTACGTCGTTTTAGGGGACAGGAGCTTC CASSYVVLGDRSF
TRBJ2-7 TRBD2 TRBV5-1 - TGCGCCAGCAGCTTGCTAGCGGCGGCATCCTACGAGCAGTACTTC CASSLLAAASYEQYF
TRBJ2-1 TRBD2 TRBV6-4 - TGTGCCAGCAGTGACTCGACTAGCGGGGGGACCACCTACAATGAGCAGTTCTTC CASSDSTSGGTTYNEQFF
TRBJ2-1 TRBD2 TRBV7-3 - TGTGCCAGCAGTCGCTTAGCGGGAGTTGTCGATGAGCAGTTCTTC CASSRLAGVVDEQFF
TRBJ2-1 - TRBV20-1 - TGCAGTGCTAGCAGTCTCAATGAGCAGTTCTTC CSASSLNEQFF
TRBJ1-6 - TRBV7-2 - TGTGCCAGCAGCTTAGGCAGGGAAAGTTCACCCCTCCACTTT CASSLGRESSPLHF
TRBJ2-5 - TRBV30 few TGTGCCTGGAGTGCAGGGGGAGGTGGTGGACAAGAGACCCAGTACTTC CAWSAGGGGGQETQYF
TRBJ2-2 - TRBV6-4 few TGTGCCAGCAGTGACTCGGGTCGAGGAAACACCGGGGAGCTGTTTTTT CASSDSGRGNTGELFF
TRBJ1-5 - TRBV18 - TGTGCCAGCTCACCAGCACCGTTGAGCGATCAGCCCCAGCATTTT CASSPAPLSDQPQHF
TRBJ2-7 TRBD1 TRBV10-3 - TGTGCCATCAGTGACCAATCGACAGGGGTTGGGGCCGAGCAGTACTTC CAISDQSTGVGAEQYF
TRBJ2-1 TRBD2 TRBV18 - TGTGCCAGCTCACCCCTAGCGGGGGGGCGTAATGAGCAGTTCTTC CASSPLAGGRNEQFF
TRBJ1-1 - TRBV30 few TGTGCCGGAGGGAAGGACACTGAAGCTTTCTTT CAGGKDTEAFF
TRBJ2-1 - TRBV24-1 - TGTGCCACCTCGGCGGGTAGCTCCTACAATGAGCAGTTCTTC CATSAGSSYNEQFF
TRBJ1-1 - TRBV7-9 once TGTGCCAGCAGTCGGACACAGAACACTGAAGCTTTCTTT CASSRTQNTEAFF
TRBJ2-1 - TRBV21-1 - TGTGCCAGCAGCAAAGGGGGGGGCGACAGCTCCTACAATGAGCAGTTCTTC CASSKGGGDSSYNEQFF
TRBJ1-4 - TRBV5-1 - TGCGCCAGCAGCTTTACTGGAGGGGACGTGACCCATGAAAAACTGTTTTTT CASSFTGGDVTHEKLFF
TRBJ2-5 TRBD1 TRBV9 once TGTGCCAGCAGCGACGGACAGGTTCAAGAGACCCAGTACTTC CASSDGQVQETQYF
TRBJ1-4 - TRBV5-1 - TGCGCCAGCAGCTTCACCCAAGGGGAGGGAGATGAAAAACTGTTTTTT CASSFTQGEGDEKLFF
TRBJ1-1 TRBD1 TRBV25-1 - TGTGCCAGCAGAGGACAGGGGACCGAGATCGCTTTCTTT CASRGQGTEIAFF
TRBJ2-7 TRBD2 TRBV7-8 few TGTGCCAGCAGCTTAAGCGGGAGGGCCTACGAGCAGTACTTC CASSLSGRAYEQYF
TRBJ1-3 - TRBV10-3 - TGTGCCATCAGTAGAGACCGGGACAACTCTGGAAACACCATATATTTT CAISRDRDNSGNTIYF
TRBJ1-1 - TRBV30 - TGTGCCTCACTGGGGGGCACTGAAGCTTTCTTT CASLGGTEAFF
TRBJ2-2 - TRBV7-3 - TGTGCCAGCAGCTTAAATCCGTGGGAGGCCGGGGAGCTGTTTTTT CASSLNPWEAGELFF
TRBJ1-1 - TRBV19 many TGTGCCACCCAAGGACTACAGTTGAACACTGAAGCTTTCTTT CATQGLQLNTEAFF
TRBJ1-3 - TRBV18 - TGTGCCAGCTCATCCGGTAACTCTGGAAACACCATATATTTT CASSSGNSGNTIYF
TRBJ1-2 - TRBV7-2 - TGTGCCAGCAGCAAAAGTGCCAGGGATGGCTACACCTTC CASSKSARDGYTF
TRBJ1-1 - TRBV7-9 - TGTGCCAGCAGCCCCCGGGGGTGGGAAGCTTTCTTT CASSPRGWEAFF